This is a list of T cell receptor beta chains from one sample in a study of cytomegalovirus exposure and HLA in healthy donors. Sequencing used immunoSEQ multiplex PCR; TCRdb keeps in-frame clones, though not all of them. Seen here are some 170,000 clones, about 85% observed once, and the top ten hold around 2.4%. Sequencing was performed on PBMCs. The receptors here all came from a man aged 25 to 40 in good health and CMV-seropositive. Each CDR3 is given with its conserved first and last residue.

CDR3 protein	J gene	V gene
CASSLEDRGNTEAFF	TRBJ1-1	TRBV13
CASESGHTSADTQYF	TRBJ2-3	TRBV19
CASSRHHSNQPQHF	TRBJ1-5	TRBV6-5
CASKRTQNTGELFF	TRBJ2-2	TRBV2
CASSPQGQNYEQYF	TRBJ2-7	TRBV9
CASSLQGDMNTEAFF	TRBJ1-1	TRBV7-9
CASSVTDNAYEQYF	TRBJ2-7	TRBV9
CASSLATEGSGEKLFF	TRBJ1-4	TRBV7-2
CASSYRGGGAYGYTF	TRBJ1-2	TRBV6-5
CASSLAAGNEQFF	TRBJ2-1	TRBV7-9